Sequencing of this TCR beta chain was carried out in a study of molecular identifiers for immune sequencing clone quantification. Study-wide results and limits: Because of identical TCR molecules sharing a barcode, sizes of highly expanded clones could be underestimated. Detecting spiked Jurkat TCR RNA from one cell among about a million naive cells was reportedly possible.

V lost 0 bases, J lost 2 bases, and 14 bases lay in between. The germline V gene encodes CDR1 MNHEY and CDR2 SVGEGT. The CDR3 runs to 17 residues. This clonotype was seen at least ten times. No antigen is known for it. Sorting was used to obtain naive CD8 T cells (CD8+CD4-CCR7+CD45RA+). In preparing bulk TCR libraries, previously described methods and listed TCR primers were used. Using its own MiXCR run on the PCR reads, TCRdb lists one record per CDR3 protein. This table holds about 500,000 distinct CDR3 sequences, 20% to 25% found once. The V and J genes are TRBV6-2 or TRBV6-3 and TRBJ1-5; tentative D call: TRBD1 (5 bases). The receptor was derived from a human donor in good health. Some libraries in this study had Jurkat cell RNA spiked in. Material for sequencing was naive CD8+ T cells from blood, with Jurkat cell RNA spiked in. Subset denoted: FACS-sorted CD8+CD4-CCR7+CD45RA+ naive T cells. In nucleotides, the CDR3 is TGTGCCAGCAGTTACTCGACAGTCGGGGGAGGCAATCAGCCCCAGCATTTT. This translates into CASSYSTVGGGNQPQHF.